A selection of T cell receptor beta chains follows, all from one sample in a study of blood T cell repertoires in COVID-19. Data came from immunoSEQ multiplex PCR; TCRdb stores just in-frame clones and leaves some out. This sample has around 280,000 clones; approximately 80% occur once, and the top ten carry 4.1%. The sequencing input was peripheral blood. These receptors originate from a woman in her fifties or sixties with active or convalescent COVID-19. Both conserved end residues are part of each CDR3. The D gene is left open where the match is weak. Where a row states a size, it is once, few, many or the class of an expanded clone; other rows omit it.

V	D	J	size	CDR3	DNA
TRBV5-6	.	TRBJ1-3	.	CASSSNGISVGNTIYF	TGTGCCAGCAGCTCAAACGGGATCTCTGTCGGAAACACCATATATTTT
TRBV5-1	.	TRBJ2-1	.	CASSLGGAQINYNEQFF	TGCGCCAGCAGCTTGGGAGGCGCCCAGATTAACTACAATGAGCAGTTCTTC
TRBV7-3	.	TRBJ2-5	.	CASSPNTGEQETQYF	TGTGCCAGCAGCCCAAATACGGGGGAGCAAGAGACCCAGTACTTC
TRBV2	.	TRBJ2-7	.	CASSEDRELAEQYF	TGTGCCAGCAGTGAAGACAGGGAATTGGCCGAGCAGTACTTC
TRBV7-9	TRBD1	TRBJ2-5	once	CASSTPGQWSETQYF	TGTGCCAGCAGCACGCCGGGACAGTGGTCGGAGACCCAGTACTTC
TRBV14	TRBD2	TRBJ2-7	.	CASRVPGLATYYEQYF	TGTGCCAGCAGAGTGCCGGGACTAGCGACCTACTACGAGCAGTACTTC
TRBV5-4	TRBD1	TRBJ2-7	.	CASSLASGGQGAVYEQYF	TGTGCCAGCAGCTTGGCCTCTGGTGGACAGGGGGCGGTCTACGAGCAGTACTTC
TRBV6-5	.	TRBJ2-5	.	CASSSGPDQETQYF	TGTGCCAGCAGTAGTGGGCCAGACCAAGAGACCCAGTACTTC
TRBV2	.	TRBJ2-1	few	CASSESEPIVNEQFF	TGTGCCAGCAGTGAGAGCGAGCCCATAGTCAATGAGCAGTTCTTC
TRBV2	TRBD2	TRBJ2-1	.	CASKPTSGSYNEQFF	TGTGCCAGCAAACCGACTAGCGGCTCCTACAATGAGCAGTTCTTC
TRBV19	TRBD1	TRBJ1-1	.	CASTKQGVGVWDTEAFF	TGTGCCAGTACAAAACAGGGGGTAGGGGTTTGGGACACTGAAGCTTTCTTT
TRBV7-6	TRBD1	TRBJ1-2	.	CASSPASSGTGNGYTF	TGTGCCAGCAGCCCCGCAAGCTCCGGGACAGGGAATGGCTACACCTTC
TRBV5-4	.	TRBJ1-2	.	CASSSVSGGAARYGYTF	TGTGCCAGCAGCTCGGTCTCAGGAGGGGCGGCCCGCTATGGCTACACCTTC
TRBV7-9	TRBD2	TRBJ2-3	.	CASSPRLADSTDTQYF	TGTGCCAGCAGCCCCCGACTAGCAGACTCCACAGATACGCAGTATTTT
TRBV27	.	TRBJ1-1	once	CASSLSSVRGRGGMNTEAFF	TGTGCCAGCAGTTTATCATCAGTTCGAGGGAGGGGGGGCATGAACACTGAAGCTTTCTTT
TRBV9	TRBD2	TRBJ2-7	.	CASSVGELAGEKIYEQYF	TGTGCCAGCAGCGTAGGGGAACTAGCGGGGGAAAAGATCTACGAGCAGTACTTC
TRBV28	.	TRBJ1-1	.	CASSPITRGTEAFF	TGTGCCAGCAGTCCGATAACAAGGGGCACTGAAGCTTTCTTT
TRBV5-1	.	TRBJ2-7	.	CASSLSVIPGEQYF	TGCGCCAGCAGCTTGTCGGTCATCCCGGGAGAGCAGTACTTC
TRBV19	.	TRBJ2-5	.	CASSIPGLETQYF	TGTGCCAGTAGTATACCAGGGTTAGAGACCCAGTACTTC
TRBV5-1	.	TRBJ1-5	few	CASSLSGDGQPQHF	TGCGCCAGCAGCTTGTCAGGGGATGGTCAGCCCCAGCATTTT
TRBV13	TRBD2	TRBJ2-7	.	CASSLERERGEQYF	TGTGCCAGCAGCTTAGAGCGGGAGCGCGGCGAGCAGTACTTC
TRBV21-1	.	TRBJ2-7	.	CASSKAQGRPGKEVLGWYEQYF	TGTGCCAGCAGCAAAGCGCAGGGCAGGCCGGGTAAAGAGGTTCTCGGTTGGTACGAGCAGTACTTC
TRBV11-2	TRBD1	TRBJ1-2	once	CASSLGGTGGGGYTF	TGTGCCAGCAGCTTAGGTGGGACAGGGGGTGGTGGCTACACCTTC
TRBV2	TRBD2	TRBJ2-3	.	CASSGGAYADTQYF	TGTGCCAGCAGCGGGGGGGCCTACGCAGATACGCAGTATTTT
TRBV19	.	TRBJ1-3	.	CASSIGGNSGNTIYF	TGTGCCAGTAGTATTGGGGGGAACTCTGGAAACACCATATATTTT
TRBV3-1/TRBV3-2	TRBD1	TRBJ2-3	.	CASSQVTGGWTDTQYF	TGTGCCAGCAGCCAAGTCACAGGGGGTTGGACAGATACGCAGTATTTT
TRBV11-2	.	TRBJ1-1	.	CASSLSGGRKNTEAFF	TGTGCCAGCAGCTTAAGTGGAGGGAGGAAGAACACTGAAGCTTTCTTT
TRBV28	.	TRBJ1-3	few	CASSALMDTIYF	TGTGCCAGCAGTGCCCTAATGGACACCATATATTTT
TRBV6-6	TRBD1	TRBJ2-3	few	CASSRRTGGFPDTQYF	TGTGCCAGCAGTCGAAGGACAGGGGGCTTCCCTGATACGCAGTATTTT
TRBV7-2	TRBD1	TRBJ1-1	.	CASSVTGGALNTEAFF	TGTGCCAGCAGCGTCACAGGGGGCGCATTGAACACTGAAGCTTTCTTT
TRBV6-5	TRBD2	TRBJ2-5	.	CASSFQAGGGETQYF	TGTGCCAGCAGTTTCCAGGCGGGAGGGGGAGAGACCCAGTACTTC
TRBV28	TRBD2	TRBJ2-5	.	CASSRLFPFGLAGGETQYF	TGTGCCAGCAGCCGACTTTTCCCGTTTGGACTAGCGGGAGGAGAGACCCAGTACTTC
TRBV19	TRBD1	TRBJ1-2	.	CASSITGGAFGYTF	TGTGCCAGTAGTATTACAGGGGGCGCGTTTGGCTACACCTTC
TRBV4-2	.	TRBJ2-7	once	CASSQDLRALREQYF	TGTGCCAGCAGCCAAGATTTGCGGGCGTTGAGAGAGCAGTACTTC
TRBV16	TRBD1	TRBJ1-2	.	CASSQLRQGESGYTF	TGTGCCAGCAGCCAATTAAGACAGGGGGAGAGTGGCTACACCTTC
TRBV7-7	.	TRBJ2-2	once	CASSLAEDTGELFF	TGTGCCAGCAGCTTAGCGGAGGACACCGGGGAGCTGTTTTTT
TRBV5-1	.	TRBJ2-1	.	CASSLLAGLGYNEQFF	TGCGCCAGCAGCTTGCTAGCTGGGTTAGGTTACAATGAGCAGTTCTTC
TRBV11-2	.	TRBJ2-7	.	CASSQGLQEGEQYF	TGTGCCAGCAGCCAAGGACTCCAGGAAGGCGAGCAGTACTTC